This T cell receptor (beta chain) was found in a study of human thymus T cells. Study results and caveats: Use of V and J genes seemed skewed within the thymic and blood repertoires. Thymic repertoires from unrelated individuals overlapped highly, related research reported.

Trimming took off 6 bases at V and 4 bases at J, with 16 bases between the two ends. Per germline, CDR1 MNHNY and CDR2 SVGAGI (reference sequence). This CDR3 region has 15 residues. This clone was found a few times. What it recognizes is unknown. Clones were sequenced by immunoSEQ multiplex PCR, and TCRdb holds only the in-frame ones, with some missing. In the table there are some 80,000 clones, around 96% of which are singletons. It was from resections taken during corrective heart surgery that the thymus tissue came. Donation came from healthy Finnish infants having corrective surgery for congenital heart defects.

The genes are TRBV6-6 and TRBJ1-5; TRBD1 is a possible D gene (6 bases). Sequences were obtained from thymus tissue. This TCR was recovered from a boy younger than two with a congenital heart defect but otherwise immunologically healthy. The CDR3, as DNA: TGTGCCAGCAGACTGGGGAGGGGGACTAATCAGCCCCAGCATTTT. This encodes CASRLGRGTNQPQHF.